This TCR beta chain appears in the sequencing data of a study of T cell responses to AZD1222 COVID-19 vaccine. Study summary: Investigators merged groups given second doses at roughly 4 or roughly 12 weeks. General study points: Baseline testing showed seropositivity in only five or six AZD1222 recipients. Among the donors, most were white British and more were female, and clonal diversity was possibly underestimated. Rises in breadth and depth of Spike-specific TCRs came after two AZD1222 doses.

Germline V lookup: CDR1 MNHEY, CDR2 SVGAGI. The CDR3 extends over 13 amino acids. V was shortened by 10 bases and J by 6 bases, with 18 bases between the two germline ends. Assay used: immunoSEQ multiplex PCR; TCRdb lists only in-frame clones, some missing. The table has 100,000 or so clones, around nine tenths seen once. On this clone: The antigen is undetermined.

The receptor comes from an adult in good health. The chain recombines TRBV6-5 with TRBJ1-1, with unresolved D. Here the sequenced sample was peripheral blood, taken on day 0 of AZD1222 vaccination. The CDR3, as DNA: TGTGCCACCTCCCGGACGGGGAGCTCTGAAGCTTTCTTT. As protein: CATSRTGSSEAFF.